The source of this TCR beta chain is a study of kidney transplant recipient with SARS-CoV-2 infection. The CDR3 is 15 residues long. The germline CDR1 and CDR2 sequences are MNHEY and SVGAGI. The table lists this clonotype with a count of one. Possible read error: a much larger clone is one base away. TCRdb redid the calling of the reads with MiXCR, one entry per CDR3 protein. The sample holds 200,000 to 300,000 distinct CDR3 sequences, under 35% seen once. The J gene is TRBJ1-2, the V gene TRBV6-5; D possibly corresponds to TRBD1 (5 bases). This clonotype was obtained from a young adult male patient who had COVID-19 and was a kidney transplant recipient. Some T cells may be provided by the graft donor. Sequenced material: a blood sample, taken at baseline and around day 120 from a kidney transplant recipient. The CDR3 DNA follows: TGTGCCGGCAGTCCCCAGGGAGGGGATAACTATGGCTACACCTTC. Translated: CAGSPQGGDNYGYTF.